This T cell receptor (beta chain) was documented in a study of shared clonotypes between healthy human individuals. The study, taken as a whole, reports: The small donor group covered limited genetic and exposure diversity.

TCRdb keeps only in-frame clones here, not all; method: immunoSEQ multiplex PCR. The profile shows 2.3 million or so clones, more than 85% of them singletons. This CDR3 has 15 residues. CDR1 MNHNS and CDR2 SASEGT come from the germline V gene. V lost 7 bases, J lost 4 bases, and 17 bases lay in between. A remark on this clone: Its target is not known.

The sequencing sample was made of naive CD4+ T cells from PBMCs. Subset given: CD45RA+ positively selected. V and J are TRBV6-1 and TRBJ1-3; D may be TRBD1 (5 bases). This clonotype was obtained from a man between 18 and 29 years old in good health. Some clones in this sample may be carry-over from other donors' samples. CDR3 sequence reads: CASTPGRPRGNTIYF. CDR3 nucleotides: TGTGCCAGCACCCCGGGACGCCCACGGGGAAACACCATATATTTT.